This T cell receptor beta chain originates from a study of human T cells and chemical hapten exposure. CDR3 length: 12 amino acids. V was clipped by 3 bases and J by 11 bases; unmatched bases: 5. Germline CDR1 is SGHDN and CDR2 is FVKESK. There are many counts of this clonotype. In the source study's methods: With a range of about 23,224 to 690,600, the median per sample was around 96,000 TCRs. TCRdb analysed the RACE reads with MiXCR anew, one entry per CDR3 protein. TCRdb's processing, not the authors' own work, is the source of the V and J calls. The table lists 90,000 or so distinct CDR3 sequences, 7.5% to 9.5% of them singletons. Sample time point: pre-sensitization, week 0. As for treatment: therapeutic diphenylcyclopropenone sensitization with weekly scalp DPC.

The chain employs TRBV14 and TRBJ1-1; TRBD1 agrees at 8 bases. The source of this sequence is a man aged 40-55 years with alopecia areata. Some clones in this sample may be carry-over from other donors' samples. Source: whole blood, taken in connection with sensitization to the hapten diphenylcyclopropenone (DPC). CDR3 region: CASSQTGELAFF. The DNA of the CDR3 is TGTGCCAGCAGCCAGACAGGGGAACTGGCTTTCTTT.